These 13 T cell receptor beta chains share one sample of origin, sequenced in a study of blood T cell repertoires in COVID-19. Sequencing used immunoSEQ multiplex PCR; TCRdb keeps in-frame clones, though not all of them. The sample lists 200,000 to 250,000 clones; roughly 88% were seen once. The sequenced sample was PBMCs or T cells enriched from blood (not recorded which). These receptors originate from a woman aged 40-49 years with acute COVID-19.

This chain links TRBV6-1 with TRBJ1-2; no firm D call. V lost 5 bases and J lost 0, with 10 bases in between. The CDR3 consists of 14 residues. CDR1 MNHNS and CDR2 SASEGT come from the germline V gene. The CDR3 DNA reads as TGTGCCAGCAGTCCCCGAACAGCTAACTATGGCTACACCTTC. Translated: CASSPRTANYGYTF.

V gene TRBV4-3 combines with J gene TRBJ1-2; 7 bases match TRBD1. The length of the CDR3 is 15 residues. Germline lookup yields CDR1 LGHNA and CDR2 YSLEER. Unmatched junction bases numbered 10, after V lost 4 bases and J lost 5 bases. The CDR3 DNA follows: TGCGCCAGCAGCCTCTCCCCGGGACAGCAATATGGCTACACCTTC. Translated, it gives CASSLSPGQQYGYTF.

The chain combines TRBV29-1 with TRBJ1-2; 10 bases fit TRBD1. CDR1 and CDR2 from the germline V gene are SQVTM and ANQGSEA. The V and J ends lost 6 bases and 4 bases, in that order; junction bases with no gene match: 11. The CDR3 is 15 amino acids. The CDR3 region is CSVEQTWTGGYGYTF. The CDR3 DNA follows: TGCAGCGTCGAACAGACTTGGACAGGGGGCTATGGCTACACCTTC. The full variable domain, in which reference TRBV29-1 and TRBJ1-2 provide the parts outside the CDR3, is SAVISQKPSRDICQRGTSLTIQCQVDSQVTMMFWYRQQPGQSLTLIATANQGSEATYESGFVIDKFPISRPNLTFSTLTVSNMSPEDSSIYLCSVEQTWTGGYGYTFGSGTRLTVV.

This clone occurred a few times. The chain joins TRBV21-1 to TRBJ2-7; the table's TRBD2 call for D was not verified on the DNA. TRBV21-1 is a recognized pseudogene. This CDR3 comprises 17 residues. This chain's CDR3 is CASSPTYRTGSSYEQYV. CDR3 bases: TGTGCCAGCAGCCCTACCTATCGGACGGGAAGCTCCTACGAGCAGTACGTC.

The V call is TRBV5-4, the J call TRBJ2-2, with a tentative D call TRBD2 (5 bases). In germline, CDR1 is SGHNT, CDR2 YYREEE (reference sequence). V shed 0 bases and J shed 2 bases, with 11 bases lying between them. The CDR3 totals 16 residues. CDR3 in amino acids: CASSLGPTGNTGELFF. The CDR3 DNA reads TGTGCCAGCAGCTTGGGGCCCACGGGAAACACCGGGGAGCTGTTTTTT.

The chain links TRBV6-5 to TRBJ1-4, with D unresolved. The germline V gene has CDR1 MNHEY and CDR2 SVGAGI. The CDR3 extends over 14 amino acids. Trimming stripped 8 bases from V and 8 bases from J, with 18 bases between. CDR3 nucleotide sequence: TGTGCCAGCGCTCGAAACTTCGGCGGCGAAAAACTGTTTTTT. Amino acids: CASARNFGGEKLFF.

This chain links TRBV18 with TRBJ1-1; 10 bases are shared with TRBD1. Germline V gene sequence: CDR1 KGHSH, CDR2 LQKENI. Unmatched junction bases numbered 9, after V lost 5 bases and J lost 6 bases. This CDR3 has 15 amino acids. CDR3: CASSSDRGPLSEAFF. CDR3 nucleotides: TGTGCCAGCTCATCAGACAGGGGGCCACTGTCTGAAGCTTTCTTT. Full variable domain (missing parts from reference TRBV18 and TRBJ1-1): NAGVMQNPRHLVRRRGQEARLRCSPMKGHSHVYWYRQLPEEGLKFMVYLQKENIIDESGMPKERFSAEFPKEGPSILRIQQVVRGDSAAYFCASSSDRGPLSEAFFGQGTRLTVV.

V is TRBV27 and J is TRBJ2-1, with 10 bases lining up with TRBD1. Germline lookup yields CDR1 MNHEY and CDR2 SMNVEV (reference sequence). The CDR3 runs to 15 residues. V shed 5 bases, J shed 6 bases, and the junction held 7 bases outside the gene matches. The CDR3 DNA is TGTGCCAGCAGTACCGACAGGGGGCATGGCAATGAGCAGTTCTTC. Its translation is CASSTDRGHGNEQFF.

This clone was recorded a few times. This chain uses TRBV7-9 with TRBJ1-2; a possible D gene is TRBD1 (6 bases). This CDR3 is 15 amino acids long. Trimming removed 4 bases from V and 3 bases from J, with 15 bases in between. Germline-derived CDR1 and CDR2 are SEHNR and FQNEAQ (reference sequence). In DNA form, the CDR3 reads TGTGCCAGCAGCTCTTCAGGGGCGGCCTACTATGGCTACACCTTC. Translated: CASSSSGAAYYGYTF.

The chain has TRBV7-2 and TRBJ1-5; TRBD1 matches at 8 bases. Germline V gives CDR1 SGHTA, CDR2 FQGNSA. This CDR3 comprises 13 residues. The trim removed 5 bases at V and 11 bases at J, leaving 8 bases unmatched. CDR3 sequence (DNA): TGTGCCAGCAGCCCGGACAGGGTTCGGGCCCAGCATTTT. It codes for CASSPDRVRAQHF.

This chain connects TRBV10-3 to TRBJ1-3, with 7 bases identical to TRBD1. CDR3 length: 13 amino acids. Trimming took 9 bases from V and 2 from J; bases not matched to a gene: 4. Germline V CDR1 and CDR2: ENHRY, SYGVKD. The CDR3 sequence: CAIFQGAGNTIYF. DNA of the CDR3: TGTGCCATTTTCCAGGGGGCTGGAAACACCATATATTTT.

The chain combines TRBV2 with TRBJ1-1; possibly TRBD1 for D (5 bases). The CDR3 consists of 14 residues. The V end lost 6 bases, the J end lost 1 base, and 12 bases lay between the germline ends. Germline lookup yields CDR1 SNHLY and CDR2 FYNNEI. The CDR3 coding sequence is TGTGCCAGCAGAACAGAGGACACGAACACTGAAGCTTTCTTT. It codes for CASRTEDTNTEAFF.

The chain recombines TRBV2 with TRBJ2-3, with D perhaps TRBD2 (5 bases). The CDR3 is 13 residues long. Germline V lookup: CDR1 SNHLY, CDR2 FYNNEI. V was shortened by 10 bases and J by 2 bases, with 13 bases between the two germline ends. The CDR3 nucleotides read TGTGCCAATCCGGAGGCACCCACAGATACGCAGTATTTT. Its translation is CANPEAPTDTQYF.